This T cell receptor (beta chain) was documented in a study of blood T cell repertoires in COVID-19. CDR1 and CDR2 (germline): SGHRS, YFSETQ. The CDR3 runs 13 residues. The V gene lost 4 bases and the J gene lost 4 bases, with 11 bases spanning the gap. Enrollment of patients from Seattle took place during active infection, with longitudinal follow-up. Original data processing: Using reference gene primer amplification, nucleated cell counts were estimated. Data came from immunoSEQ multiplex PCR; TCRdb stores just in-frame clones and leaves some out. That table furnishes V, J and clone size, whereas the DNA furnished D and trimming. The table shows 150,000 to 200,000 clones, with around four fifths occurring only once.

Sequenced sample: peripheral blood. The receptor's source is a woman in her 70s with COVID-19, enrolled during active disease. The chain uses TRBV5-1 and TRBJ1-1; a possible D gene is TRBD1 (6 bases). CDR3 protein: CASSTGQSTEAFF. The CDR3 bases are TGCGCCAGCAGCACCGGACAGTCCACTGAAGCTTTCTTT. Drawing the rest from reference TRBV5-1 and TRBJ1-1, the complete variable domain is KAGVTQTPRYLIKTRGQQVTLSCSPISGHRSVSWYQQTPGQGLQFLFEYFSETQRNKGNFPGRFSGRQFSNSRSEMNVSTLELGDSALYLCASSTGQSTEAFFGQGTRLTVV.